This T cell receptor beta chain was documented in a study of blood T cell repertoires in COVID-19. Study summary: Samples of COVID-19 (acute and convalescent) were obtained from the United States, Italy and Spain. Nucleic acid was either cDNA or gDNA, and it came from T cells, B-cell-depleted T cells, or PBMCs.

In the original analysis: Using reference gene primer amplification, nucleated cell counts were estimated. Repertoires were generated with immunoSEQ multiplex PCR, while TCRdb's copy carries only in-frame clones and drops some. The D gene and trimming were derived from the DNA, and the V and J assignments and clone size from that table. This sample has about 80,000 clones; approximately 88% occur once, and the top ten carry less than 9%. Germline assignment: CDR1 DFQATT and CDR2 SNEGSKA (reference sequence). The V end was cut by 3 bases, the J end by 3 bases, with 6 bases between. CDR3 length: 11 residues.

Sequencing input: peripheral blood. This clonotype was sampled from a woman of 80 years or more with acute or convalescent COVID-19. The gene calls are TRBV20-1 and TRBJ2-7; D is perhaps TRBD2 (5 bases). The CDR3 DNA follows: TGCAGTGCTAGCCGGGACTACGAGCAGTACTTC. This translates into CSASRDYEQYF.